The subject of this entry is one T cell receptor (beta chain). The antigen is unknown. The sequencing template was cDNA reverse transcribed from extracted RNA. Clones were read by immunoSEQ multiplex PCR, and TCRdb kept only the in-frame ones, dropping some. The sample gives about 150,000 clones, roughly 44% of which show up once; approximately 6.8% is in the top ten. CDR1 is SEHNR and CDR2 is FQNEAQ in the germline V gene (reference sequence). The V segment lost 5 bases and the J segment 1 base; nucleotides outside the gene matches: 9. The CDR3 length is 17 residues. This sample was included in a study of CD8+ T cells in alopecia areata. Study details: Tofacitinib ran for 6 to 18 months before 6 months off drug. The study, taken as a whole, reports: Patients shared TCRs less clearly than mice did, possibly for HLA-related reasons. Higher clonality was seen in lesional scalp than in normal scalp, especially in alopecia totalis/universalis.

The specimen was CD4+ T cells sorted from blood. The rearrangement uses TRBV7-9 and TRBJ2-5, with 11 nucleotides matching TRBD1. This receptor was taken from a human donor with alopecia areata. CDR3 in DNA: TGTGCCAGCAGCATTGGACAGGGGGCTTTGAGCCAAGAGACCCAGTACTTC. Its protein product is CASSIGQGALSQETQYF.